This T cell receptor beta chain was captured in a study of T cells after yellow fever vaccination. Looking at the study overall: Libraries from low-cell-number fractions were prepared with the SMART-Seq v4 Ultra Low Input RNA kit.

In germline, CDR1 is SGDLS, CDR2 YYNGEE. CDR3 length: 14 residues. Trimming left V 7 bases short and J 0 bases short, with 10 bases between. A single record per CDR3 protein comes from TCRdb applying MiXCR to the 5' RACE reads. The sample lists roughly 150,000 distinct CDR3 sequences, less than 9% occurring once. This clonotype was counted at least ten times. The sequencing used CD4+ T cells sorted from PBMCs, collected more than 4 days after the first yellow fever vaccination. The clonotype originates from a man between 18 and 29 years old who received the YFV17D yellow fever vaccine. The genes are TRBV9 and TRBJ2-2; D is possibly TRBD1 or TRBD2 (5 bases each). Here the CDR3 DNA reads TGTGCCAGCCGGGACCTATCGAACACCGGGGAGCTGTTTTTT. Residues: CASRDLSNTGELFF.